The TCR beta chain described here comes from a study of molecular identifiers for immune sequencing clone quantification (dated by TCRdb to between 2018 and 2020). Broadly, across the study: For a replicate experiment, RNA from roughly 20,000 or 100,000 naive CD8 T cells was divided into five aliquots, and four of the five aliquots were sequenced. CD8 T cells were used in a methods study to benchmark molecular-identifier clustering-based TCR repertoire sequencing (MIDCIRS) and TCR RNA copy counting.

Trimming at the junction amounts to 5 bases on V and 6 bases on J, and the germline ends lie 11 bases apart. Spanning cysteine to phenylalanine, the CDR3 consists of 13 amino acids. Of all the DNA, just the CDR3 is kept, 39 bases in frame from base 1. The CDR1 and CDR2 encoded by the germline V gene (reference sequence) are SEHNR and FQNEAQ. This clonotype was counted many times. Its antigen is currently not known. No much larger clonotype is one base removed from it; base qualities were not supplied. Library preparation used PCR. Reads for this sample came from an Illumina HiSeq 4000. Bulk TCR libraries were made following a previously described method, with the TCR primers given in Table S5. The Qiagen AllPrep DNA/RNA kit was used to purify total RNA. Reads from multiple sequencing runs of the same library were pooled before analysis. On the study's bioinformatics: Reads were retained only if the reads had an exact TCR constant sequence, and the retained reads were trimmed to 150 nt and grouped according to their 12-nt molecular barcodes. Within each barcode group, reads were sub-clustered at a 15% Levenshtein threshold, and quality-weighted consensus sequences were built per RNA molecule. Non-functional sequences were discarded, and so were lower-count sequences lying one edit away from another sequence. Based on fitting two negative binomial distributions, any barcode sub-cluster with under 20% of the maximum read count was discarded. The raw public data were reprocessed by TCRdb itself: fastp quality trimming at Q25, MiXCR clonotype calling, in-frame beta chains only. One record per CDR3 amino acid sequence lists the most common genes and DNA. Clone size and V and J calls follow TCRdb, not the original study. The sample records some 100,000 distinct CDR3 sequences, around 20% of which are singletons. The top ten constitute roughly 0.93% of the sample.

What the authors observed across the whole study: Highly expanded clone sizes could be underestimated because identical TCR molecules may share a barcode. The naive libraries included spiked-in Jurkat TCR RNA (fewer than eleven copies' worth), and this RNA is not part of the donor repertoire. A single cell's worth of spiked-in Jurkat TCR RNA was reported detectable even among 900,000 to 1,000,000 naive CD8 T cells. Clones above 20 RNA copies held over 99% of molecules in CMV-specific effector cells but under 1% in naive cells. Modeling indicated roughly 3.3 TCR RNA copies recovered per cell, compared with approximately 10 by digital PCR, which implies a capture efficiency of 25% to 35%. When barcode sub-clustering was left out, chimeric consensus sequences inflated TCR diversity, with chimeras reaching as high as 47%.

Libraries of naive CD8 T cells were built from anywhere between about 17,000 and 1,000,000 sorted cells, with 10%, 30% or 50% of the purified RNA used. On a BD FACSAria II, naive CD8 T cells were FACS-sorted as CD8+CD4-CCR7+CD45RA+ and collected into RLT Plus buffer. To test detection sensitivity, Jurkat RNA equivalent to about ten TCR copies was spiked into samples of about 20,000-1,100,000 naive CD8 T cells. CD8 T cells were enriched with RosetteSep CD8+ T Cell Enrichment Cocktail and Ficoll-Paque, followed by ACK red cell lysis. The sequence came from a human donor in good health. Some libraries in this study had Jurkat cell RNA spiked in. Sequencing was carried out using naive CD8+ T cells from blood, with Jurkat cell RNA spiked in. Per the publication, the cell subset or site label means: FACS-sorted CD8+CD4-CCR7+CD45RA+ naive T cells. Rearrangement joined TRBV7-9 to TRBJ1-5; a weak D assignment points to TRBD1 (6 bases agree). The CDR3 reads CASSLDRAQPQHF. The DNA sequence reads TGTGCCAGCAGCCTGGACAGAGCTCAGCCCCAGCATTTT. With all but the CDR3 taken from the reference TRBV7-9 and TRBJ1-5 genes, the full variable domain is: DTGVSQNPRHKITKRGQNVTFRCDPISEHNRLYWYRQTLGQGPEFLTYFQNEAQLEKSRLLSDRFSAERPKGSFSTLEIQRTEQGDSAMYLCASSLDRAQPQHFGDGTRLSIL.